The T cell receptor beta chain under discussion was sequenced for a study of OX40 agonist ivuxolimab in advanced cancers. Study-wide background: Patients' therapy was ivuxolimab, an antibody that acts as an agonist of OX40 (CD134).

Sequenced by immunoSEQ multiplex PCR; TCRdb stores in-frame clones only, minus some. The repertoire has 51,000 or so clones, around 79% of them found once; the top ten carry 1.5% to 2%. The receptor comes from an adult with an advanced solid tumor such as melanoma, head and neck, liver or kidney cancer. This specimen consisted of CD4+ or CD8+ T cells sorted from blood, obtained in a trial of the OX40 agonist ivuxolimab.

This chain's CDR3 is CASSQEAGRYSGNTIYF. The CDR3, as DNA: TGTGCCAGCAGCCAAGAGGCGGGACGGTACTCTGGAAACACCATATATTTT. This rearrangement joins TRBV14 to TRBJ1-3; D might be TRBD1 (5 bases). V lost 0 bases and J 0 bases, leaving 12 bases between the germline ends. The CDR3 is 17 residues long. Germline V CDR1 and CDR2: SGHDN, FVKESK. Full variable domain (missing parts from reference TRBV14 and TRBJ1-3): EAGVTQFPSHSVIEKGQTVTLRCDPISGHDNLYWYRRVMGKEIKFLLHFVKESKQDESGMPNNRFLAERTGGTYSTLKVQPAELEDSGVYFCASSQEAGRYSGNTIYFGEGSWLTVV.